The 11 T cell receptor beta chains reported below all come from one sample, sequenced in a study of T cells in Graves' hyperthyroidism and ophthalmopathy. The source material, RNA transcripts, was used to amplify TCR beta CDR3 regions. Carried out on the TCR CDR3, a first-round RT-PCR used the HTBI primer set. TCRdb independently ran MiXCR on the multiplex PCR reads; one entry per CDR3 protein. The sample holds about 460,000 distinct CDR3 sequences, less than 25% seen once. Sequences were obtained from blood. All receptors come from a woman aged 65 to 85 with Graves' ophthalmopathy.

This clonotype was recorded at least ten times. V gene TRBV29-1 combines with J gene TRBJ2-2; D is perhaps TRBD1 (6 bases). Germline V CDR1 and CDR2: SQVTM, ANQGSEA. This CDR3 comprises 15 residues. Trimming stripped 4 bases from V and 2 bases from J, with 14 bases between. The CDR3 protein is CSVVGWTDNTGELFF. CDR3 nucleotides: TGCAGCGTTGTGGGGTGGACAGACAACACCGGGGAGCTGTTTTTT.

This clonotype was counted a few times. This chain uses TRBV24-1 with TRBJ2-5; D might be TRBD1 or TRBD2, each matching 5 bases. The germline V and J ends were trimmed by 4 bases and 4 bases, with 18 bases remaining between them. CDR3 size: 16 residues. The V gene's germline CDR1 is KGHDR and CDR2 SFDVKD. CDR3 in amino acids: CATSEPRDGNTETQYF. The CDR3 DNA follows: TGTGCCACCAGTGAGCCACGGGACGGCAATACAGAGACCCAGTACTTC.

This clonotype was seen only a few times. The chain carries TRBV6-1 and TRBJ2-7, with D unclear. Deletions cut 2 bases from V and 6 bases from J, with 17 bases between. The CDR3 has 15 amino acids. The germline gives CDR1 MNHNS, CDR2 SASEGT. CDR3: CASSENFWVLGEQYF. Written as DNA, the CDR3 is TGTGCCAGCAGTGAAAATTTTTGGGTTCTGGGCGAGCAGTACTTC.

This sequence joins TRBV30 and TRBJ2-2; D ambiguous. V was shortened by 0 bases and J by 4 bases, with 9 bases between the two germline ends. The CDR3 loop spans 14 amino acids. In germline, CDR1 is GTSNPN, CDR2 SVGIG (reference sequence). CDR3 residues: CAWSVVSITGELFF. CDR3 sequence (DNA): TGTGCCTGGAGTGTCGTTTCTATCACCGGGGAGCTGTTTTTT.

The CDR3 loop reads CASSEEEIYGYTF. The CDR3 coding sequence is TGTGCCAGCAGTGAAGAGGAGATCTATGGCTACACCTTC. The chain employs TRBV6-1 and TRBJ1-2; D remains ambiguous. Trimming took off 1 base at V and 4 bases at J, with 7 bases between the two ends. Germline loops: CDR1 MNHNS, CDR2 SASEGT. The CDR3 has 13 residues.

CDR3 sequence (DNA): TGTGCCAGCAGACCCGACAGGGAGTTGGGTCAGCCCCAGCATTTT. As protein: CASRPDRELGQPQHF. This rearrangement joins TRBV28 to TRBJ1-5; 7 nucleotides line up with TRBD1. This CDR3 spans 15 amino acids. The ends lost 6 bases at V and 6 bases at J; junction bases unmatched: 11. Germline V CDR1 and CDR2: MDHEN, SYDVKM.

This clonotype was found many times. This rearrangement joins TRBV12-3 or TRBV12-4 to TRBJ2-7; 9 bases fit TRBD1. The V and J ends lost 5 bases and 0 bases, in that order; junction bases with no gene match: 2. The CDR3 consists of 14 residues. The CDR3 loop reads CASSTGQGSYEQYF. The CDR3 DNA reads TGTGCCAGCAGTACGGGACAGGGCTCCTACGAGCAGTACTTC.

This clonotype has more than one count but fewer than ten. The rearrangement links TRBV20-1 to TRBJ1-2; possible D gene TRBD1, 6 bases. V dropped 3 bases and J dropped 7 bases, with 15 bases sitting between them. The CDR3 has 13 amino acids. Germline assignment: CDR1 DFQATT and CDR2 SNEGSKA (reference sequence). The CDR3 loop is CSAREGVATGYTF. DNA of the CDR3: TGCAGTGCTAGGGAGGGGGTCGCCACTGGCTACACCTTC.

This clonotype was picked up many times. The CDR3 coding sequence is TGTGCCAGCAGCCCAGGTCCTCTGAACACCGGGGAGCTGTTTTTT. This sequence encodes CASSPGPLNTGELFF. The V call is TRBV5-5, the J call TRBJ2-2; no definite D call. Germline V gene sequence: CDR1 SGHKS, CDR2 YYEKEE (reference sequence). With 4 bases removed from V and 1 base from J, the gap between germline ends came to 11 bases. The CDR3 length is 15 residues. The variable domain in full, with the rest retrieved from reference TRBV5-5 and TRBJ2-2, is DAGVTQSPTHLIKTRGQQVTLRCSPISGHKSVSWYQQVLGQGPQFIFQYYEKEERGRGNFPDRFSARQFPNYSSELNVNALLLGDSALYLCASSPGPLNTGELFFGEGSRLTVL.

This clonotype was counted a single time. The V gene is TRBV5-1, the J gene TRBJ2-2; a possible D gene is TRBD2 (8 bases). CDR1 is SGHRS, CDR2 YFSETQ, per germline. V lost 4 bases, J lost 7 bases, and 20 bases lay in between. This CDR3 contains 16 residues. The CDR3 sequence is CASSPREGARGGELFF. The CDR3, as DNA: TGCGCCAGCAGCCCCCGGGAGGGGGCTCGAGGCGGGGAGCTGTTTTTT.

This clonotype occurred a few times. The V gene is TRBV6-5, the J gene TRBJ1-6; TRBD1 agrees at 8 bases. Trimming at V came to 2 bases and at J to 8 bases, leaving 5 bases not matched to a gene. The CDR3 extends over 15 amino acids. Looked up from germline, CDR1 is MNHEY and CDR2 is SVGAGI. This CDR3 is CASSYRDRGYSPLHF. CDR3 nucleotide sequence: TGTGCCAGCAGTTACCGAGACAGGGGCTATTCACCCCTCCACTTT.